Listed here are 10 T cell receptor beta chains from one sample, sequenced in a study of blood T cell repertoires in COVID-19. Profiled with immunoSEQ multiplex PCR; TCRdb holds only in-frame clones, not every one. The repertoire includes some 190,000 clones, almost 90% of them detected once, and roughly 1.5% sits in the top ten. The sequencing input was peripheral blood. The origin of the receptors is a man younger than 35 with active or convalescent COVID-19.

The chain joins TRBV2 to TRBJ1-1, with no clear D. The CDR3 extends over 12 amino acids. CDR1 and CDR2 (germline): SNHLY, FYNNEI. The V end was cut by 6 bases, the J end by 4 bases, with 9 bases between. CDR3 in DNA: TGTGCCAGCAGGGAGCGCTCCACTGAAGCTTTCTTT. As protein: CASRERSTEAFF.

This sequence joins TRBV5-1 and TRBJ2-3, with D possibly being TRBD2 (5 bases). Germline V lookup: CDR1 SGHRS, CDR2 YFSETQ. This CDR3 spans 15 amino acids. V lost 3 bases, J lost 3 bases, and 14 bases lay in between. This CDR3 reads CASSSRADHTDTQYF. The DNA of the CDR3 is TGCGCCAGCAGCTCTAGAGCGGATCATACAGATACGCAGTATTTT.

This clone is a singleton in its sample. The gene calls are TRBV5-1 and TRBJ1-1, with 7 positions matching TRBD1. The length of the CDR3 is 15 residues. Trimming removed 2 bases from V and 0 bases from J; junction bases left unmatched: 4. In germline, CDR1 is SGHRS, CDR2 YFSETQ. In DNA form, the CDR3 reads TGCGCCAGCAGCTTTGAGGGGGCCATGAACACTGAAGCTTTCTTT. The encoded protein is CASSFEGAMNTEAFF.

CDR3 region: CASSSGLAGSTDTQYF. The CDR3 DNA follows: TGTGCCAGCAGCTCCGGACTAGCGGGTAGCACAGATACGCAGTATTTT. This chain uses TRBV11-2 with TRBJ2-3, with TRBD2 identical over 11 bases. The CDR3 is 16 amino acids. The ends lost 4 bases at V and 0 bases at J; junction bases unmatched: 3. Germline loops: CDR1 SGHAT, CDR2 FQNNGV.

This clone was observed once. The chain links TRBV4-3 to TRBJ2-7; 8 positions agree with TRBD2. Germline loops: CDR1 LGHNA, CDR2 YSLEER. This CDR3 has 14 residues. Unmatched junction bases numbered 6, after V lost 3 bases and J lost 5 bases. In DNA form, the CDR3 reads TGCGCCAGCAGCCAGAGGACTAGCAGAAACGAGCAGTACTTC. This encodes CASSQRTSRNEQYF.

V and J are TRBV19 and TRBJ2-1; the D gene is possibly TRBD1 (5 bases). This CDR3 has 16 amino acids. Trimming removed 5 bases from V and 2 bases from J, with 16 bases in between. The germline V gene has CDR1 LNHDA and CDR2 SQIVND (reference sequence). The CDR3 bases are TGTGCCAGTAGTCCCCAGGGTTGGTCTACCTACAATGAGCAGTTCTTC. It translates to CASSPQGWSTYNEQFF.

The CDR3 nucleotides are TGTGCCAGCAGAACGGGACAGATTTACACTGAAGCTTTCTTT. It yields the protein CASRTGQIYTEAFF. The rearrangement joins TRBV28 to TRBJ1-1, with TRBD1 identical over 7 bases. Germline CDR1 and CDR2: MDHEN and SYDVKM. This CDR3 comprises 14 residues. J lost 3 bases, V lost 6 bases, and 7 bases had no gene match.

This clone has only one observation. This chain joins TRBV19 and TRBJ2-1, with 9 bases aligning to TRBD2. Per germline, CDR1 LNHDA and CDR2 SQIVND (reference sequence). The CDR3 contains 16 residues. V trimming: 0 bases; J trimming: 6 bases; junction bases outside the gene matches: 6. Here the CDR3 reads CASSIEGGGRGNEQFF. CDR3 bases: TGTGCCAGTAGTATAGAAGGGGGCGGGAGGGGCAATGAGCAGTTCTTC.

Of note for this clone: Other DNA sequences in the sample encode the same CDR3. The V gene is TRBV10-2, the J gene TRBJ2-3; no clear D gene. The V end was cut by 0 bases, the J end by 0 bases, with 7 bases between. CDR3 length: 15 residues. In germline, CDR1 is WSHSY, CDR2 SAAADI. CDR3 sequence reads: CASSESPTSTDTQYF. The CDR3 nucleotides read TGCGCCAGCAGTGAGTCTCCTACCAGCACAGATACGCAGTATTTT.

The table lists this clone with many counts. This chain joins TRBV7-2 and TRBJ1-1, with a possible D match to TRBD1 (6 bases). Germline lookup yields CDR1 SGHTA and CDR2 FQGNSA. The length of the CDR3 is 14 residues. The V and J ends lost 6 bases and 0 bases respectively, with 11 bases between them. The chain's CDR3 is CASRPGQMNTEAFF. DNA of the CDR3: TGTGCCAGCAGGCCTGGACAGATGAACACTGAAGCTTTCTTT.